These 10 T cell receptor beta chains were sequenced from one sample in a study of Ad26.COV2.S vaccination and SARS-CoV-2 variants. Treatment in this sample: roughly 19 received Ad26.COV2.S at low or high dose, single or two shots; about 5 received placebo; per-sample allocation not given. It was on day 63 after the first vaccine or placebo injection that samples were taken. Sequencing used immunoSEQ multiplex PCR; TCRdb keeps in-frame clones, though not all of them. The sample holds 440,000 or so clones; 89% are singletons and the top ten take approximately 1.7%. The specimen comprised peripheral blood, sampled in a trial of Ad26.COV2.S vaccine versus placebo. All receptors come from a person between 18 and 65 years old who received the Ad26.COV2.S COVID-19 vaccine or a placebo.

In its sample, this clone was seen once. The gene calls are TRBV10-1 and TRBJ2-1, with D unclear. V lost 5 bases to trimming and J lost 6 bases, with 11 bases between them. The CDR3 is 13 amino acids. Germline lookup yields CDR1 WNHNN and CDR2 SYGVQD (reference sequence). For the CDR3, the DNA is TGCGCCAGCAGTCCCTCCCATGGCAATGAGCAGTTCTTC. Translation: CASSPSHGNEQFF.

This clone was detected only a few times. The chain uses TRBV27 and TRBJ1-2; the match to TRBD1 covers 7 bases. Losses at the gene ends were 5 bases for V and 4 bases for J; bases not matched to a gene: 7. CDR1 MNHEY and CDR2 SMNVEV come from the germline V gene (reference sequence). CDR3 length: 14 residues. The CDR3 DNA sequence: TGTGCCAGCAGTCTACGACAGGGCTCCTATGGCTACACCTTC. This sequence encodes CASSLRQGSYGYTF.

V and J are TRBV19 and TRBJ1-5; D might be TRBD1 (6 bases). V was pared by 3 bases and J by 2 bases, with 14 bases between. The CDR3 consists of 16 residues. The germline CDR1 and CDR2 sequences are LNHDA and SQIVND (reference sequence). The CDR3 region is CASSMRGGPRNQPQHF. CDR3 DNA sequence: TGTGCCAGTAGTATGCGGGGGGGGCCGCGCAATCAGCCCCAGCATTTT.

This clone was counted once. The chain has TRBV10-3 and TRBJ1-1, with D hard to call. Germline V CDR1 and CDR2: ENHRY, SYGVKD. The V end was cut by 8 bases, the J end by 1 base, with 8 bases between. The CDR3 spans 12 residues. The CDR3 nucleotides are TGTGCCATCCGGACGGGGAACACTGAAGCTTTCTTT. Residues: CAIRTGNTEAFF.

This clone showed up just a few times. CDR3 protein: CASSEMQDSNYGYTF. DNA for the CDR3: TGTGCCAGCAGTGAAATGCAGGACTCTAACTATGGCTACACCTTC. The gene calls are TRBV25-1 and TRBJ1-2, with D unresolved. The CDR3 extends over 15 amino acids. V lost 2 bases, J lost 0 bases, and 10 bases lay in between. Germline lookup yields CDR1 MGHDK and CDR2 SYGVNS.

The rearrangement joins TRBV28 to TRBJ2-7, with 8 bases fitting TRBD2. The J segment lost 4 bases and the V segment lost 6 bases, leaving 14 bases of the junction unmatched. This CDR3 contains 16 residues. Germline-derived CDR1 and CDR2 are MDHEN and SYDVKM. The CDR3 DNA sequence: TGTGCCAGCAGATCCCCCGCTTCGGGAGGGGAATACGAGCAGTACTTC. Its protein product is CASRSPASGGEYEQYF.

This chain connects TRBV28 to TRBJ1-3; D remains ambiguous. Trimming left V 7 bases short and J 3 bases short, with 16 bases between. The CDR3 consists of 15 residues. Germline V gene data show CDR1 as MDHEN and CDR2 as SYDVKM. The CDR3 is CASTSGVADGNTIYF. CDR3 nucleotides: TGTGCCAGCACCTCAGGAGTTGCTGATGGAAACACCATATATTTT.

The genes are TRBV15 and TRBJ1-5, with 9 bases lining up with TRBD1. The junction had 5 bases not matched to a gene; V was cut back by 1 base and J by 4 bases. The CDR3 extends over 16 amino acids. The germline V gene has CDR1 LNHNV and CDR2 YYDKDF (reference sequence). DNA of the CDR3: TGTGCCACCAGCAGAGCCGGGACAGGGAATAATCAGCCCCAGCATTTT. Its translation is CATSRAGTGNNQPQHF.

The chain joins TRBV3-1 (or the pseudogene TRBV3-2) to TRBJ2-3; TRBD1 matches at 9 bases. Germline V gene data show CDR1 as LGHDT and CDR2 as YNNKEL (reference sequence). Losses at the gene ends were 3 bases for V and 1 base for J; bases not matched to a gene: 8. CDR3 length: 17 residues. Here the CDR3 DNA reads TGTGCCAGCAGCCACCAAGTACAGGGGGCCGGCACAGATACGCAGTATTTT. This translates into CASSHQVQGAGTDTQYF.

The chain joins TRBV6-5 to TRBJ1-2, with D tentatively TRBD1 (5 bases). Deletions cut 10 bases from V and 7 bases from J, with 19 bases between. Germline-derived CDR1 and CDR2 are MNHEY and SVGAGI. The CDR3 has 13 amino acids. CDR3 protein: CATSPAEGPGYTF. CDR3 coding DNA: TGTGCCACGTCCCCTGCAGAGGGGCCTGGCTACACCTTC.